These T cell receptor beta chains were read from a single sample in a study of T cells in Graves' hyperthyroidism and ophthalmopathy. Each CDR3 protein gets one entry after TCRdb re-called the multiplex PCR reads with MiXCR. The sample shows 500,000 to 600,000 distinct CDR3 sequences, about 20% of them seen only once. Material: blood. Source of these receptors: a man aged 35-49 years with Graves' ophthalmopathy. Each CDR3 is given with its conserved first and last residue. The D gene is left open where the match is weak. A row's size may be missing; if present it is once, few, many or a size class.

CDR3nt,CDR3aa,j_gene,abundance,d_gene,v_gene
TGTGCCAGCAGCGTTCTCGGTCTGAACACCGGGGAGCTGTTTTTT,CASSVLGLNTGELFF,TRBJ2-2,NA,NA,TRBV9
TGTGCCAGCAGCTCCCGGACAGGGGTAGACACTGAAGCTTTCTTT,CASSSRTGVDTEAFF,TRBJ1-1,many,TRBD1,TRBV7-6
TGCGCCAGCAGCTTAAACCGACAGGGGGCAAACATTCAGTACTTC,CASSLNRQGANIQYF,TRBJ2-4,NA,TRBD1,TRBV5-1
TGTGCCAGCCCACCACGGGACAGGGAACACGAAAAACTGTTTTTT,CASPPRDREHEKLFF,TRBJ1-4,NA,TRBD1,TRBV18
TGTGCCTGGAATGGGGTCGGCTATGGCTACACCTTC,CAWNGVGYGYTF,TRBJ1-2,many,NA,TRBV30
TGTGCCAGCAGCCCAATACCAAGAACCAGGTCTGGCTACACCTTC,CASSPIPRTRSGYTF,TRBJ1-2,few,NA,TRBV3-1
TGTGCCTGGAATCGGGGGGCCTCCTCTGGAAACACCATATATTTT,CAWNRGASSGNTIYF,TRBJ1-3,few,NA,TRBV30
TGCAGCGTTGAGGAGGGGGTTTACGAGCAGTACTTC,CSVEEGVYEQYF,TRBJ2-7,few,NA,TRBV29-1
TGCAGTGCTAGAGGGACAGGGGGCAATAATTCACCCCTCCACTTT,CSARGTGGNNSPLHF,TRBJ1-6,few,TRBD1,TRBV20-1
TGTGCCAGCAGCTTGGTCGGGACAGGAAGCACAGATACGCAGTATTTT,CASSLVGTGSTDTQYF,TRBJ2-3,NA,TRBD1,TRBV5-4
TGTGCCAGCAGCGTAGGGATTTGGCAGGGGTACAATGAGCAGTTCTTC,CASSVGIWQGYNEQFF,TRBJ2-1,few,NA,TRBV9
TGCGCCAGCAGCTTGGAGCAGGGACCCCATGAGCAGTACTTC,CASSLEQGPHEQYF,TRBJ2-7,NA,NA,TRBV5-1
TGTGCCAGCAGCTTGTTGTCCGACGGGTTCTCTGGGGCCAACGTCCTGACTTTC,CASSLLSDGFSGANVLTF,TRBJ2-6,NA,NA,TRBV5-5
TGTGCCAGCAGTCCGTTTCCGGGACAGCGGGGCCGTGAACTGTTTTTT,CASSPFPGQRGRELFF,TRBJ1-4,once,TRBD1,TRBV5-5
TGTGCCAGCAAATTGGACAGGCTAGGCTACGAGCAGTACTTC,CASKLDRLGYEQYF,TRBJ2-7,NA,TRBD1,TRBV28
TGCAGCGTGATGACAGGTGGTTACGAGCAGTACTTC,CSVMTGGYEQYF,TRBJ2-7,few,NA,TRBV29-1
TGTGCCTGGATGAAGGCAGGGGGAGACACTGAAGCTTTCTTT,CAWMKAGGDTEAFF,TRBJ1-1,many,TRBD1,TRBV30
TGTGCCAGCAGCCCAGGGACAGACCAAGAGACCCAGTACTTC,CASSPGTDQETQYF,TRBJ2-5,many,TRBD1,TRBV7-9
TGTGCCACCATCCCCCAGCGAGAGCACGAGCAGTACTTC,CATIPQREHEQYF,TRBJ2-7,NA,NA,TRBV24-1
TGTGCCAGCAGCCAGGCGGGGGATACGCAGTATTTT,CASSQAGDTQYF,TRBJ2-3,NA,NA,TRBV4-2
TGTGCCAGCAGTTTAAAGGGGATTCAGTACTTC,CASSLKGIQYF,TRBJ2-5,NA,NA,TRBV12-3/TRBV12-4
TGTGCCAGCAGCTTAAGGGTGGGGAGACAGGACACCTATGGCTACACCTTC,CASSLRVGRQDTYGYTF,TRBJ1-2,many,NA,TRBV7-2
TGCGCCAGCAGCTTCCGACAGGGGGGTTGGAATGAGCAGTTCTTC,CASSFRQGGWNEQFF,TRBJ2-1,NA,TRBD1,TRBV5-1
TGCAGTGCCTCCCCGTCTAGCGGGGGGGTCCAAGAGACCCAGTACTTC,CSASPSSGGVQETQYF,TRBJ2-5,many,TRBD2,TRBV20-1
TGTGCCAGCAGTAACGGGGGGACTAAGTATGAGCAGTTCTTC,CASSNGGTKYEQFF,TRBJ2-1,many,TRBD2,TRBV6-1
TGTGCCAGCAGCTTAGGCAGCGTTCCAGATACGCAGTATTTT,CASSLGSVPDTQYF,TRBJ2-3,few,NA,TRBV7-3
TGCAGTGCTGGAACGGAGCCGGGACAGGGGGCAGCCGAGCAGTACTTC,CSAGTEPGQGAAEQYF,TRBJ2-7,NA,TRBD1,TRBV20-1
TGTGCCAGCATAGGTGGCGGCGCTAGCACAGATACGCAGTATTTT,CASIGGGASTDTQYF,TRBJ2-3,few,NA,TRBV28
TGCAGTGCTAGAGTAACGGTCTCCTACGAGCAGTACTTC,CSARVTVSYEQYF,TRBJ2-7,many,NA,TRBV20-1
TGCAGCGTCTTCTTTTTGACTGTAAACCCGCGCGACAGGGAGGGAACAGATACGCAGTATTTT,CSVFFLTVNPRDREGTDTQYF,TRBJ2-3,NA,NA,TRBV29-1
TGTGCCAGCAGTTACAGACTAGCGGGGACCACAGATACGCAGTATTTT,CASSYRLAGTTDTQYF,TRBJ2-3,NA,TRBD2,TRBV6-5
TGTGCCAGCAGTCGAAGCTCCTACGAGCAGTACTTC,CASSRSSYEQYF,TRBJ2-7,many,NA,TRBV2
TGTGCCAGCAGCGACGGGATATTGGGTATTCAAAAGACTAGCACAGATACGCAGTATTTT,CASSDGILGIQKTSTDTQYF,TRBJ2-3,NA,NA,TRBV9
TGTGCCAGCAGCTTAGACGCACGCGGATCACCCCTCCACTTT,CASSLDARGSPLHF,TRBJ1-6,many,NA,TRBV7-9
TGCAGTGCTAGACCCCCAGCGGGAGGTGAGCAGTACTTC,CSARPPAGGEQYF,TRBJ2-7,few,TRBD2,TRBV20-1
TGTGCCAGCAGCGTAGGGGGCAAAAACATTCAGTACTTC,CASSVGGKNIQYF,TRBJ2-4,many,NA,TRBV9
TGTGCCAGCAGCTTGTGGAGGGACGATGAGCAGTTCTTC,CASSLWRDDEQFF,TRBJ2-1,few,NA,TRBV5-8
TGTGCCAGCAGCAGCGGACTAGCGGGGGTCTACAATGAGCAGTTCTTC,CASSSGLAGVYNEQFF,TRBJ2-1,NA,TRBD2,TRBV5-1
TGTGCCAGCAGGTCCACGGGGGGGTCCTACGAGCAGTACTTC,CASRSTGGSYEQYF,TRBJ2-7,many,TRBD2,TRBV12-3/TRBV12-4